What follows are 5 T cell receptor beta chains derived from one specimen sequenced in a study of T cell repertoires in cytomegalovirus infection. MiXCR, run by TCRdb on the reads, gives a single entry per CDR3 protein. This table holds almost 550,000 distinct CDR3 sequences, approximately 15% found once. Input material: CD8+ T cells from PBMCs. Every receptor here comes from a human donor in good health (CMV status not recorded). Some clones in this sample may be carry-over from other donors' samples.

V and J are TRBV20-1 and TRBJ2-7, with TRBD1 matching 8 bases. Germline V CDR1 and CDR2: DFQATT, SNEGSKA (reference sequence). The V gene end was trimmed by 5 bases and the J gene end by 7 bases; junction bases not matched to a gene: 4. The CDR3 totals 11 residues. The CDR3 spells CSADRGREQYF. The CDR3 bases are TGCAGTGCTGACAGGGGACGGGAGCAGTACTTC.

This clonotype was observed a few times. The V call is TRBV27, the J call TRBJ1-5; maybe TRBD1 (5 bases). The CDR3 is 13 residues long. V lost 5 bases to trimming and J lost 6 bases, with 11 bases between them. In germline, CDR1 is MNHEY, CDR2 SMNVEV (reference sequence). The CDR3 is CASSVRVSQPQHF. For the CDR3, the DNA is TGTGCCAGCAGTGTCAGGGTGAGTCAGCCCCAGCATTTT.

The CDR3 region is CAISEEGARYNEQFF. The CDR3 nucleotides read TGTGCCATCAGTGAGGAGGGGGCTCGGTACAATGAGCAGTTCTTC. The chain couples TRBV10-3 to TRBJ2-1; 7 bases are shared with TRBD1. CDR1 is ENHRY and CDR2 is SYGVKD in the germline V gene. The CDR3 length is 15 residues. Unmatched junction bases numbered 5, after V lost 2 bases and J lost 4 bases.

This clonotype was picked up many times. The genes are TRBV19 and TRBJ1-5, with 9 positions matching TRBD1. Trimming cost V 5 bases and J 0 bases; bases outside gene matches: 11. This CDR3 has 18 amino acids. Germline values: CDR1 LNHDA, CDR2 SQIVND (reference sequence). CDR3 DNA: TGTGCCAGTAGTCCAAGGACAGGGGCGGACTCTAGCAATCAGCCCCAGCATTTT. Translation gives CASSPRTGADSSNQPQHF.

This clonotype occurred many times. CDR3 bases: TGTGCCAGCAGCTCCAACCTTGGACTAGCCAAAAACATTCAGTACTTC. Encoded protein: CASSSNLGLAKNIQYF. The V call is TRBV7-6, the J call TRBJ2-4; a weak D match, TRBD2 (5 bases). Between the trimmed V and J ends, which lost 4 bases and 0 bases, there was a span of 13 bases. The CDR3 is made up of 16 amino acids. The germline V gene encodes CDR1 SGHVS and CDR2 FNYEAQ.